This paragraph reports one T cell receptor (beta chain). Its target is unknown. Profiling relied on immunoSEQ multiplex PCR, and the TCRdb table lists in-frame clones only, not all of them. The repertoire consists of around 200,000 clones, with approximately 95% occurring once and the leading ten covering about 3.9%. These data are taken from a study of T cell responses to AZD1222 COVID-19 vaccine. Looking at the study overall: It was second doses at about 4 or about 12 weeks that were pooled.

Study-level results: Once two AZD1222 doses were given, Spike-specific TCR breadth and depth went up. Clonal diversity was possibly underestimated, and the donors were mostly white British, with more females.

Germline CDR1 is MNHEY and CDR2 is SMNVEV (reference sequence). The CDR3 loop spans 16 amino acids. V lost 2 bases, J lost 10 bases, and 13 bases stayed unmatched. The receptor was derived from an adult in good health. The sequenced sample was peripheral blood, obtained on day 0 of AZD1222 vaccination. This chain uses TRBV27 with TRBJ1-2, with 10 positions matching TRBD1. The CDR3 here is CASSLQGQGRPTPYTF. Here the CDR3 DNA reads TGTGCCAGCAGTTTACAGGGACAGGGGAGGCCGACACCCTACACCTTC.